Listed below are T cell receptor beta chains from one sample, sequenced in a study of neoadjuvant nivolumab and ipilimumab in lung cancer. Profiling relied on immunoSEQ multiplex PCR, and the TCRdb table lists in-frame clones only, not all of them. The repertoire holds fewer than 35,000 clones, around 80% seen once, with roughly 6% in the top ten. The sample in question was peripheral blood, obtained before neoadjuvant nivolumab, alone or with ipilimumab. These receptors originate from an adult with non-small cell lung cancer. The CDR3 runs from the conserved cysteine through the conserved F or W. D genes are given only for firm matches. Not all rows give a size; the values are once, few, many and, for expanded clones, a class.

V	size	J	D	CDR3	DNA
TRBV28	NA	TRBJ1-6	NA	CASLSRSSYNSPLHF	TGTGCCAGTCTTTCCCGAAGCTCCTATAATTCACCCCTCCACTTT
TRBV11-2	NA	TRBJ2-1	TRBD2	CASSFPGGSYNEQFF	TGTGCCAGCAGCTTCCCGGGAGGCTCCTACAATGAGCAGTTCTTC
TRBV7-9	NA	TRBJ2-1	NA	CASSFSYTDSYNEQFF	TGTGCCAGCAGCTTCTCTTATACAGACTCCTACAATGAGCAGTTCTTC
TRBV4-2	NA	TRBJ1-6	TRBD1	CASSQERVVGQGGSPLHF	TGTGCCAGCAGCCAAGAAAGGGTAGTAGGACAGGGGGGTTCACCCCTCCACTTT
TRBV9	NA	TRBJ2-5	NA	CASSVAGGLRETQYF	TGTGCCAGCAGCGTAGCTGGGGGGCTGCGGGAGACCCAGTACTTC
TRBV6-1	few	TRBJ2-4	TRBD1	CASSEDRGDIQYF	TGTGCCAGCAGTGAGGACAGGGGGGACATTCAGTACTTC
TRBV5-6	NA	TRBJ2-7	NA	CASSLGQPTYEQYF	TGTGCCAGCAGCTTGGGGCAGCCAACCTACGAGCAGTACTTC
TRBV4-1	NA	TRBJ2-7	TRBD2	CASSQRLAGGEQYF	TGCGCCAGCAGCCAAAGACTAGCGGGTGGCGAGCAGTACTTC
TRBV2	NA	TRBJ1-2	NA	CASSQGFTSGYTF	TGTGCCAGCAGCCAGGGGTTTACTAGCGGCTACACCTTC
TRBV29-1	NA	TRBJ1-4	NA	CSVEDPGAMGKLFF	TGCAGCGTTGAAGATCCTGGGGCTATGGGCAAACTGTTTTTT
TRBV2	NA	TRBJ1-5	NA	CASSEGTSNQPQHF	TGTGCCAGCAGTGAGGGTACTAGCAATCAGCCCCAGCATTTT
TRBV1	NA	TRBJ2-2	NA	CTSSLGTRGLAGELFF	TGCACCAGCAGCCTGGGGACACGAGGGTTGGCCGGGGAGCTGTTTTTT
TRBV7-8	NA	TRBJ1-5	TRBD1	CASSLAGGHNQPQHF	TGTGCCAGCAGCTTAGCAGGGGGCCACAATCAGCCCCAGCATTTT
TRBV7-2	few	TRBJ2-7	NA	CASSLQGYEQYF	TGTGCCAGCAGCTTACAGGGTTACGAGCAGTACTTC
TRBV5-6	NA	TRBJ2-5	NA	CASSLLGLGGGVEETQYF	TGTGCCAGCAGCTTGTTAGGTCTAGGGGGGGGAGTAGAAGAGACCCAGTACTTC
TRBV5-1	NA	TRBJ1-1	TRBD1	CASSLRQGANTEAFF	TGCGCCAGCAGCTTGCGACAGGGGGCAAACACTGAAGCTTTCTTT
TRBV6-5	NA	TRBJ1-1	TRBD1	CASSYGQGGTEAFF	TGTGCCAGCAGCTATGGACAGGGAGGAACTGAAGCTTTCTTT
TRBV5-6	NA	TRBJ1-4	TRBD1	CASSWGQRYEKLFF	TGTGCCAGCAGCTGGGGACAGCGTTATGAAAAACTGTTTTTT
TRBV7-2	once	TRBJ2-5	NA	CASSTGTLETQYF	TGTGCCAGCAGCACTGGGACTCTGGAGACCCAGTACTTC
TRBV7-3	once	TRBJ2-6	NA	CASAMGGLSGANVLTF	TGTGCCAGCGCCATGGGGGGGCTCTCTGGGGCCAACGTCCTGACTTTC
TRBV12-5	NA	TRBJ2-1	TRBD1	CASGPDSTGNEQFF	TGTGCTAGTGGCCCCGACTCGACAGGGAATGAGCAGTTCTTC
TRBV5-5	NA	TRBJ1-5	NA	CASSALDSSNQPQHF	TGTGCCAGCAGCGCCCTTGACAGCAGCAATCAGCCCCAGCATTTT
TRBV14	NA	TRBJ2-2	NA	CASSLDRDSELFF	TGTGCCAGCAGCCTCGACCGGGACTCCGAGCTGTTTTTT
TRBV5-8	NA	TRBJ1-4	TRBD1	CASSPYSGGSEKLFF	TGTGCCAGCAGCCCCTATTCAGGGGGCAGTGAAAAACTGTTTTTT
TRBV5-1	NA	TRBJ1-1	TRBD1	CASSTDRPNTEAFF	TGCGCCAGCAGTACGGACAGGCCGAACACTGAAGCTTTCTTT
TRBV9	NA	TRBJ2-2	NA	CASSPYSGNTGELFF	TGTGCCAGCAGCCCATACAGCGGAAACACCGGGGAGCTGTTTTTT
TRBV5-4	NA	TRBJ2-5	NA	CASSPHMVGETQYF	TGTGCCAGCAGCCCCCATATGGTGGGGGAGACCCAGTACTTC
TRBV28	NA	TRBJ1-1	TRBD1	CAIKTGLAGTEAFF	TGTGCCATCAAGACAGGGCTGGCGGGGACTGAAGCTTTCTTT
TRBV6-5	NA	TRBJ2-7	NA	CASRRTSSYEQYF	TGTGCCAGCAGGAGGACAAGCAGCTACGAGCAGTACTTC
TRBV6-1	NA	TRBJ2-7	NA	CASSDGYTLGEQYF	TGTGCCAGCAGTGATGGATACACCCTGGGCGAGCAGTACTTC
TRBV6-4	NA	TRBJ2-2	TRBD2	CASSRLAGEAGELFF	TGTGCCAGCAGCCGACTAGCGGGGGAAGCCGGGGAGCTGTTTTTT
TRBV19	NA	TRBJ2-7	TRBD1	CASSAPGQGFDEQYF	TGTGCCAGTAGCGCACCGGGACAGGGGTTCGACGAGCAGTACTTC
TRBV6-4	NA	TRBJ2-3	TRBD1	CASSPTGGPTDTQYF	TGTGCCAGCAGCCCGACAGGGGGCCCCACAGATACGCAGTATTTT
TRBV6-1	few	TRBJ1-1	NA	CASSERGENTEAFF	TGTGCCAGCAGTGAAAGGGGGGAGAACACTGAAGCTTTCTTT
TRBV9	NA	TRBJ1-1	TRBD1	CASSTQGAITEAFF	TGTGCCAGCAGCACACAGGGGGCGATCACTGAAGCTTTCTTT
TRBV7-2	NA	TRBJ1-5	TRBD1	CASSLIGGPQGTQHF	TGTGCCAGCAGCTTGATCGGGGGTCCACAGGGGACCCAGCATTTT
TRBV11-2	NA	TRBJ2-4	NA	CASSPSSRLAKNIQYF	TGTGCCAGCAGCCCAAGTTCTCGATTAGCCAAAAACATTCAGTACTTC
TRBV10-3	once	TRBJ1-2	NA	CAISEAEGMGGYTF	TGTGCCATCAGTGAGGCGGAGGGGATGGGTGGCTACACCTTC
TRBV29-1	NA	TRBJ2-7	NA	CSVMGGESYEQYF	TGCAGCGTTATGGGAGGCGAGTCCTACGAGCAGTACTTC
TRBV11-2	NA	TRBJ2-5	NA	CASSLGGQETQYF	TGTGCCAGCAGCTTAGGGGGCCAAGAGACCCAGTACTTC
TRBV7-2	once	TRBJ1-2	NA	CASSPQGSINYGYTF	TGTGCCAGCAGCCCGCAGGGATCTATTAACTATGGCTACACCTTC
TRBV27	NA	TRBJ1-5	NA	CASSTAWTARGFNQPQHF	TGTGCCAGCAGTACCGCCTGGACAGCCCGGGGCTTCAATCAGCCCCAGCATTTT
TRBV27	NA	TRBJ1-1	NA	CASSLRGGTEAFF	TGTGCCAGCAGTTTACGAGGTGGGACTGAAGCTTTCTTT
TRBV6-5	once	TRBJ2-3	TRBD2	CASSYSGDTSTDTQYF	TGTGCCAGCAGTTACAGCGGGGATACTTCCACAGATACGCAGTATTTT
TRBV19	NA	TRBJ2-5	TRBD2	CASSFTSASGGTAGTQYF	TGTGCCAGTAGCTTTACCTCCGCTAGCGGGGGGACTGCGGGGACCCAGTACTTC